The present T cell receptor beta chain was sequenced within a study of blood T cell repertoires in COVID-19 (dated by TCRdb to 2018 to 2021). With respect to the entire study: The collaborator samples originated in the United States, Italy and Spain and spanned the acute and convalescent phases of COVID-19. The prospective study material was composed of cDNA or gDNA derived from T cells, B-cell-depleted T cells, or PBMCs. The dataset comprised deeply sampled blood TCRbeta repertoires from subjects exposed to, actively infected with, or recovered from COVID-19. The repertoires were made available in a free public database intended to serve as a resource for research on the immune response to SARS-CoV-2. The samples were drawn from two sources: the first 160 participants of the ongoing ImmuneRACE study, and 1,254 subjects contributed by 6 global collaborators. The sample metadata nearly always contained a de-identified subject ID, COVID-19 status, age in years and sex. Where available, HLA class I and class II types were obtained from metadata supplied by the sample provider rather than from assay-based typing.

A remark on this clone: The antigen this receptor binds is unknown. No quality values exist for individual bases; no much larger clone is one base distant.

Sequences SGDLS (CDR1) and YYNGEE (CDR2) are obtained from the germline V gene. The CDR3, from cysteine to phenylalanine, totals 13 residues. Just the 39-base CDR3 DNA is kept, in frame starting at base 1. V sheds 3 bases and J sheds 2 bases, leaving 8 bases between their ends. Points the paper makes about the study in general: The amount of clinical and demographic metadata varied by source and participant and was provided uncurated.

TCRbeta CDR3 regions were amplified from genomic DNA by means of the immunoSEQ Assay, a bias-controlled multiplex PCR. Per the authors' processing: Within the assay, amplification of reference gene primers was used to estimate how many nucleated cells each sample contained. Sequence reads were collapsed and filtered to measure the absolute abundance of every unique TCRbeta CDR3 rearrangement. For each sample, productive Simpson clonality was calculated as the square root of Simpson's diversity index across productive rearrangements. In its TCRdb copy, this immuneACCESS table keeps in-frame sequences only and misses some clones. Where compared with another copy, unresolved V genes explain less than half of these, and the others have no known cause. Clone size and V and J calls were adopted from that table, with D and trimming inferred from the DNA. This sample comprises 130,000 or so clones, around 86% of them detected only once. 1.6% of the sample belongs to the ten largest clones.

The collaborating institutions used their own protocols to collect whole blood in K2EDTA tubes. For TCRbeta analysis, collaborator samples were shipped as frozen whole blood, as isolated PBMCs, or as DNA extracted from either sample type. The sequence came from a human donor in a cohort sampled during active COVID-19. The chain couples TRBV9 to TRBJ2-5; the D segment could be TRBD1, given 6 matching bases. The source material was peripheral blood. The bases are TGTGCCAGCAGCGCGAGGGGGCAAGAGACCCAGTACTTC. This sequence encodes CASSARGQETQYF. Full variable domain (CDR3 extended with the reference TRBV9 and TRBJ2-5 proteins): DSGVTQTPKHLITATGQRVTLRCSPRSGDLSVYWYQQSLDQGLQFLIQYYNGEERAKGNILERFSAQQFPDLHSELNLSSLELGDSALYFCASSARGQETQYFGPGTRLLVL.